This is a list of T cell receptor beta chains from one sample in a study of blood T cell repertoires in COVID-19. This table comes from immunoSEQ multiplex PCR, and its TCRdb copy is limited to in-frame clones, with some not included. Of 250,000 or so clones in the sample, around 90% were seen once. What was sequenced was peripheral blood. All receptors derive from a man aged 80 or over with acute or convalescent COVID-19. CDR3s include the opening cysteine and the closing phenylalanine or tryptophan. The D gene is left open where the match is weak. Size values are once, few and many counts, or a class for expanded clones, and some rows have none.

clone_size: NA; j_call: TRBJ2-7; v_call: TRBV12-3/TRBV12-4; d_call: NA; cdr3_aa: CASRQTGLYEQYF; cdr3_nt: TGTGCCAGCAGACAGACAGGACTTTACGAGCAGTACTTC
clone_size: NA; j_call: TRBJ2-5; v_call: TRBV5-4; d_call: NA; cdr3_aa: CASSLGGVEETQYF; cdr3_nt: TGTGCCAGCAGCTTGGGCGGGGTGGAAGAGACCCAGTACTTC
clone_size: NA; j_call: TRBJ2-2; v_call: TRBV5-1; d_call: NA; cdr3_aa: CASSLGGILTGELFF; cdr3_nt: TGCGCCAGCAGCTTGGGCGGGATCCTCACCGGGGAGCTGTTTTTT
clone_size: NA; j_call: TRBJ2-3; v_call: TRBV5-1; d_call: TRBD2; cdr3_aa: CASSLEGGAGTDTQYF; cdr3_nt: TGCGCCAGCAGCTTGGAGGGAGGGGCAGGCACAGATACGCAGTATTTT
clone_size: NA; j_call: TRBJ2-5; v_call: TRBV7-9; d_call: TRBD2; cdr3_aa: CASSPGLAGGSRETQYF; cdr3_nt: TGTGCCAGCAGCCCCGGACTAGCGGGGGGGTCGCGGGAGACCCAGTACTTC
clone_size: NA; j_call: TRBJ2-5; v_call: TRBV19; d_call: NA; cdr3_aa: CASAAGGGQETQYF; cdr3_nt: TGTGCCAGTGCTGCTGGGGGAGGCCAAGAGACCCAGTACTTC
clone_size: once; j_call: TRBJ1-5; v_call: TRBV18; d_call: NA; cdr3_aa: CASSPPGRGRGNSNQPQHF; cdr3_nt: TGTGCCAGCTCACCACCGGGCAGGGGAAGAGGGAATAGCAATCAGCCCCAGCATTTT
clone_size: NA; j_call: TRBJ1-6; v_call: TRBV7-9; d_call: NA; cdr3_aa: CASREDRFNSPLHF; cdr3_nt: TGTGCCAGCAGAGAAGACAGGTTTAATTCACCCCTCCACTTT
clone_size: NA; j_call: TRBJ1-1; v_call: TRBV20-1; d_call: NA; cdr3_aa: CSARRRAEAFF; cdr3_nt: TGCAGTGCTAGAAGGAGGGCTGAAGCTTTCTTT
clone_size: few; j_call: TRBJ2-5; v_call: TRBV7-9; d_call: NA; cdr3_aa: CASSLVGGAETQYF; cdr3_nt: TGTGCCAGCAGCTTAGTTGGGGGGGCAGAGACCCAGTACTTC
clone_size: once; j_call: TRBJ1-3; v_call: TRBV6-4; d_call: NA; cdr3_aa: CASSDVTGEGNTIYF; cdr3_nt: TGTGCCAGCAGTGACGTAACAGGTGAAGGAAACACCATATATTTT
clone_size: NA; j_call: TRBJ2-7; v_call: TRBV3-1/TRBV3-2; d_call: NA; cdr3_aa: CASSQDHRVGYEQYF; cdr3_nt: TGTGCCAGCAGCCAAGATCACAGGGTTGGCTACGAGCAGTACTTC
clone_size: NA; j_call: TRBJ2-5; v_call: TRBV4-1; d_call: TRBD1; cdr3_aa: CASSPGQGASGTQYF; cdr3_nt: TGCGCCAGCAGCCCTGGACAGGGAGCCTCTGGGACCCAGTACTTC
clone_size: NA; j_call: TRBJ1-2; v_call: TRBV5-1; d_call: NA; cdr3_aa: CASSLGPTGGYRYGYTF; cdr3_nt: TGCGCCAGCAGCTTGGGACCGACGGGAGGGTATAGGTATGGCTACACCTTC
clone_size: NA; j_call: TRBJ1-6; v_call: TRBV13; d_call: NA; cdr3_aa: CASSLGRSGNSPLHF; cdr3_nt: TGTGCCAGCAGCTTAGGCAGGTCGGGGAATTCACCCCTCCACTTT
clone_size: NA; j_call: TRBJ1-1; v_call: TRBV9; d_call: TRBD1; cdr3_aa: CASSAGGQPNTEAFF; cdr3_nt: TGTGCCAGCAGCGCTGGGGGACAGCCGAACACTGAAGCTTTCTTT
clone_size: NA; j_call: TRBJ2-1; v_call: TRBV27; d_call: TRBD2; cdr3_aa: CASSSPSYSGTNNEQFF; cdr3_nt: TGTGCCAGCAGTTCACCCTCTTATAGCGGGACTAACAATGAGCAGTTCTTC
clone_size: NA; j_call: TRBJ1-2; v_call: TRBV19; d_call: TRBD1; cdr3_aa: CASSTTGTGTGYGYTF; cdr3_nt: TGTGCCAGTAGTACGACCGGGACAGGGACCGGCTATGGCTACACCTTC
clone_size: once; j_call: TRBJ2-3; v_call: TRBV11-2; d_call: NA; cdr3_aa: CASSFGGGGAGTDTQYF; cdr3_nt: TGTGCCAGCAGCTTTGGAGGCGGGGGCGCAGGCACAGATACGCAGTATTTT
clone_size: NA; j_call: TRBJ2-2; v_call: TRBV19; d_call: TRBD1; cdr3_aa: CASSRDRVSGELFF; cdr3_nt: TGTGCCAGTAGTAGGGACAGGGTGTCCGGGGAGCTGTTTTTT
clone_size: NA; j_call: TRBJ1-2; v_call: TRBV9; d_call: NA; cdr3_aa: CASSVTGYGGYTF; cdr3_nt: TGTGCCAGCAGCGTTACAGGGTATGGTGGCTACACCTTC
clone_size: NA; j_call: TRBJ1-5; v_call: TRBV7-2; d_call: NA; cdr3_aa: CASSFAGYSNQPQHF; cdr3_nt: TGTGCCAGCAGCTTTGCAGGGTATAGCAATCAGCCCCAGCATTTT